What follows are 22 T cell receptor beta chains derived from one specimen sequenced in a study of CD8 T cells in Susac syndrome. RNA totalling roughly 0.45 to 1 ug underwent reverse transcription with random hexamers. One entry per CDR3 protein results from TCRdb running MiXCR on the immunoSEQ multiplex PCR reads. This sample has hundreds of thousands of distinct CDR3 sequences, with around 93% found just once. Sequencing used CD4+ T cells from PBMCs. These receptors all come from a human donor with multiple sclerosis.

The chain links TRBV19 to TRBJ2-5; TRBD1 aligns across 9 bases. V lost 5 bases to trimming and J lost 5 bases; unmatched junction nucleotides: 9. The CDR3 has 15 amino acids. Germline CDR1 LNHDA, CDR2 SQIVND (reference sequence). In DNA, the CDR3 is TGTGCCAGTAGTCCCGCACAGGGGGCCGGGGAGACCCAGTACTTC. This codes for CASSPAQGAGETQYF.

The V and J genes are TRBV27 and TRBJ1-1; D ambiguous. Looked up from germline, CDR1 is MNHEY and CDR2 is SMNVEV (reference sequence). The V end was cut by 0 bases, the J end by 2 bases, with 10 bases between. The CDR3 spans 15 residues. The CDR3 reads CASSLSWEINTEAFF. In DNA form, the CDR3 reads TGTGCCAGCAGTTTATCTTGGGAAATAAACACTGAAGCTTTCTTT.

V gene TRBV12-3 or TRBV12-4 combines with J gene TRBJ1-6; 7 bases line up with TRBD1. Losses at the gene ends were 5 bases for V and 8 bases for J; bases not matched to a gene: 3. There are 13 residues in the CDR3. CDR3 region: CASSGDSHSPLHF. In DNA, the CDR3 is TGTGCCAGCAGTGGGGACAGCCATTCACCCCTCCACTTT.

A single count supports this clonotype. The gene calls are TRBV7-9 and TRBJ1-1; the match to TRBD1 covers 12 bases. After removal of 4 bases from V and 0 bases from J, the junction contained 3 bases not matched to a gene. The CDR3 contains 16 residues. Germline loops: CDR1 SEHNR, CDR2 FQNEAQ (reference sequence). This CDR3 is CASSSGTGGMNTEAFF. The CDR3 nucleotides are TGTGCCAGCAGCTCTGGGACAGGGGGCATGAACACTGAAGCTTTCTTT.

V is TRBV13 and J is TRBJ2-6; possible D gene TRBD2, 5 bases. This CDR3 is built from 15 residues. Trimming stripped 5 bases from V and 4 bases from J, with 12 bases between. Germline V lookup: CDR1 PRHDT, CDR2 FYEKMQ (reference sequence). The CDR3 is CASSRGYRGANVLTF. The CDR3 nucleotides are TGTGCCAGCAGCCGCGGGTATCGAGGGGCCAACGTCCTGACTTTC.

The sample holds one count of this clonotype. The rearrangement links TRBV6-5 to TRBJ2-4; 9 bases match TRBD2. Germline CDR1 is MNHEY and CDR2 is SVGAGI. Unmatched junction bases numbered 8, after V lost 2 bases and J lost 3 bases. The CDR3 runs 17 residues. The CDR3: CASSYQTSGLGKNIQYF. CDR3 bases: TGTGCCAGCAGTTACCAGACTAGCGGACTGGGCAAAAACATTCAGTACTTC.

Only one count was recorded for this clonotype. V gene TRBV7-3 combines with J gene TRBJ2-2, with 7 nucleotides matching TRBD1. Germline CDR1 is SGHTA and CDR2 is FQGTGA. With V trimmed by 4 bases and J by 4 bases, 3 bases remained unmatched. The CDR3 spans 14 residues. The CDR3 loop reads CASSSYRGTGELFF. The CDR3 DNA reads as TGTGCCAGCAGCTCCTACAGGGGCACCGGGGAGCTGTTTTTT. The variable domain in full, completed from reference TRBV7-3 and TRBJ2-2, reads GAGVSQTPSNKVTEKGKYVELRCDPISGHTALYWYRQSLGQGPEFLIYFQGTGAADDSGLPNDRFFAVRPEGSVSTLKIQRTERGDSAVYLCASSSYRGTGELFFGEGSRLTVL.

This sequence joins TRBV9 and TRBJ2-7; the D is unclear. There are 14 residues in the CDR3. CDR1 is SGDLS, CDR2 YYNGEE, per germline. Trimming shortened V by 2 bases and J by 4 bases, and 13 bases separated the two germline ends. As DNA, the CDR3 is TGTGCCAGCAGCGTCGACACCTACACTTACGAGCAGTACTTC. Amino acids: CASSVDTYTYEQYF.

This chain uses TRBV3-1 with TRBJ2-3, with 7 bases matching TRBD1. The germline V gene encodes CDR1 LGHDT and CDR2 YNNKEL (reference sequence). J lost 6 bases, V lost 6 bases, and 9 bases had no gene match. This CDR3 has 14 residues. The CDR3 coding sequence is TGTGCCAGCAGAGAACAGGGGCCCGGGGATACGCAGTATTTT. Its translation is CASREQGPGDTQYF.

V and J are TRBV12-3 or TRBV12-4 and TRBJ1-5; D is unclear. The CDR3 runs 15 residues. Trimming pared 5 bases from V and 0 bases from J, leaving 11 bases between. The chain's CDR3 is CASSPADISNQPQHF. As DNA, the CDR3 is TGTGCCAGCAGTCCGGCTGACATTAGCAATCAGCCCCAGCATTTT.

The chain couples TRBV29-1 to TRBJ2-5; the D call may be TRBD1 or TRBD2 (6 bases each). From germline, CDR1 is SQVTM and CDR2 ANQGSEA. This CDR3 region has 13 residues. V dropped 6 bases and J dropped 5 bases, with 16 bases sitting between them. CDR3 coding DNA: TGCAGCGTCTTCAAGGGGGGAAAGGAGACCCAGTACTTC. Translation gives CSVFKGGKETQYF.

This clonotype was recorded once. The genes are TRBV29-1 and TRBJ1-1; D ambiguous. The CDR3 extends over 12 amino acids. The germline V and J ends were trimmed by 2 bases and 0 bases, with 4 bases remaining between them. Germline V CDR1 and CDR2: SQVTM, ANQGSEA. CDR3 bases: TGCAGCGTTGAACGGGTGAACACTGAAGCTTTCTTT. Translation gives CSVERVNTEAFF.

V usage is TRBV6-6 and J usage is TRBJ2-1, with D possibly called TRBD1 or TRBD2 (6 bases each). CDR3 length: 14 residues. V was trimmed by 3 bases and J by 10 bases, leaving 16 bases between them. Germline V lookup: CDR1 MNHNY, CDR2 SVGAGI (reference sequence). This CDR3 is CASSYIGGQVEQFF. DNA for the CDR3: TGTGCCAGCAGTTATATCGGGGGCCAGGTAGAGCAGTTCTTC.

The chain links TRBV29-1 to TRBJ1-1, with 10 bases fitting TRBD1. The CDR3 runs 13 residues. Germline V gene lookup returns CDR1 SQVTM and CDR2 ANQGSEA. The junction had 6 bases not matched to a gene; V was cut back by 6 bases and J by 5 bases. The CDR3 coding sequence is TGCAGCGTCGACGGGACAGGGGAAACTGAAGCTTTCTTT. Residues: CSVDGTGETEAFF. Full variable domain (rest looked up from reference TRBV29-1 and TRBJ1-1): SAVISQKPSRDICQRGTSLTIQCQVDSQVTMMFWYRQQPGQSLTLIATANQGSEATYESGFVIDKFPISRPNLTFSTLTVSNMSPEDSSIYLCSVDGTGETEAFFGQGTRLTVV.

This chain uses TRBV20-1 with TRBJ2-5; D gene unclear. Germline loops: CDR1 DFQATT, CDR2 SNEGSKA (reference sequence). The CDR3 extends over 13 amino acids. Deletions cut 7 bases from V and 5 bases from J, with 17 bases between. CDR3 sequence reads: CSVSELGGETQYF. The CDR3 DNA is TGCAGTGTCTCGGAGCTAGGTGGGGAGACCCAGTACTTC.

This sequence joins TRBV5-1 and TRBJ2-5; the D is unclear. The CDR3 loop spans 13 amino acids. CDR1 SGHRS and CDR2 YFSETQ come from the germline V gene. V lost 1 base, J lost 3 bases, and 7 bases lay in between. The CDR3 loop reads CASSLIKEETQYF. The CDR3, as DNA: TGCGCCAGCAGCTTGATAAAAGAAGAGACCCAGTACTTC.

V and J are TRBV7-9 and TRBJ1-6; 8 positions match TRBD1. V lost 3 bases to trimming and J lost 9 bases; unmatched junction nucleotides: 4. This CDR3 has 14 amino acids. CDR1 and CDR2 (germline): SEHNR, FQNEAQ (reference sequence). The CDR3 sequence: CASSFGQGLSPLHF. The CDR3 DNA follows: TGTGCCAGCAGCTTTGGACAGGGTCTTTCACCCCTCCACTTT. The full variable domain, completed using reference TRBV7-9 and TRBJ1-6, is DTGVSQNPRHKITKRGQNVTFRCDPISEHNRLYWYRQTLGQGPEFLTYFQNEAQLEKSRLLSDRFSAERPKGSFSTLEIQRTEQGDSAMYLCASSFGQGLSPLHFGNGTRLTVT.

This chain connects TRBV6-4 to TRBJ1-4, with TRBD1 matching over 9 bases. J was trimmed by 8 bases and V by 8 bases; bases with no gene match: 9. The CDR3 length is 14 residues. Germline values: CDR1 MRHNA, CDR2 SNTAGT. CDR3 sequence reads: CASGYRGRYEKLFF. The CDR3 bases are TGTGCCAGCGGTTACAGGGGGCGATACGAAAAACTGTTTTTT.

The chain combines TRBV12-3 or TRBV12-4 with TRBJ1-2; D gene ambiguous. The V end was cut by 1 base, the J end by 5 bases, with 8 bases between. The CDR3 loop spans 13 amino acids. Written as DNA, the CDR3 is TGTGCCAGCAGTTTAGGAGGAGGGTATGGCTACACCTTC. Its translation is CASSLGGGYGYTF.

This chain uses TRBV29-1 with TRBJ1-5, with D uncertain. The CDR3 runs 12 residues. Trimming removed 6 bases at V and 5 bases at J, with 11 bases between. Germline CDR1 SQVTM, CDR2 ANQGSEA. This chain's CDR3 is CSVRVLDQPQHF. DNA for the CDR3: TGCAGCGTCCGGGTTTTGGATCAGCCCCAGCATTTT.

This clonotype has only one observation. The chain carries TRBV2 and TRBJ2-2; D tentatively fits TRBD1 or TRBD2 (6 bases each). The germline V gene has CDR1 SNHLY and CDR2 FYNNEI. The V and J ends lost 11 bases and 0 bases respectively, with 16 bases between them. There are 15 residues in the CDR3. The CDR3 sequence is CAHSRGPPNTGELFF. The CDR3, as DNA: TGTGCCCACTCCCGGGGGCCCCCGAACACCGGGGAGCTGTTTTTT.

The chain is built from TRBV20-1 and TRBJ2-3, with D perhaps assigned TRBD1 or TRBD2 (7 bases each). The length of the CDR3 is 15 residues. V lost 5 bases and J 4 bases, leaving 19 bases between the germline ends. Germline loops: CDR1 DFQATT, CDR2 SNEGSKA (reference sequence). The DNA of the CDR3 is TGCAGTGCTTACCCGGGACAGCGGGGCGCAGATACGCAGTATTTT. Residues: CSAYPGQRGADTQYF.